This T cell receptor beta chain was identified in a study of T cell clonality in common variable immunodeficiency. Caucasian heritage predominated among both patients and controls. J gave up 5 bases and V 5 bases, and 10 bases lay outside the gene matches. The CDR3 loop spans 15 amino acids. CDR1 is SEHNR, CDR2 FQNEAQ, per germline (reference sequence). Sequenced by immunoSEQ multiplex PCR; TCRdb stores in-frame clones only, minus some. The sample is made up of tens of thousands of clones, none counted only once. This clone has a count of ten or more. The read gets to within 3 residues of the CDR3 end, and the germline J gene fills in the rest.

The TCR was taken from a person aged 18 to 70 in good health. The sample comprised peripheral blood mononuclear cells. The chain carries TRBV7-9 and TRBJ2-7; 9 bases align to TRBD1. Incomplete CDR3 DNA: TGTGCCAGCAGCCCACCGACAGGGGGTAGAAACGAG. It is translated as CASSPPTGGRNE. The CDR3, in full, reads CASSPPTGGRNEQYF.